These T cell receptor beta chains were read from a single sample in a study of T cell responses to AZD1222 COVID-19 vaccine. TCRdb's copy holds only in-frame clones and misses some; the assay was immunoSEQ multiplex PCR. The table includes around 120,000 clones, around 93% detected once. The specimen was peripheral blood, collected 28 days after the second AZD1222 dose. These receptors were taken from an adult who received the AZD1222 COVID-19 vaccine. Each CDR3 is given without its conserved first and last residue. The order of the fields is V gene, clone size, J gene, CDR3 protein. Size values are once, few and many counts, or a class for expanded clones, and some rows have none.

V gene: TRBV18; clone size: .; J gene: TRBJ2-2; CDR3 protein: ASSPQISGSSNTGELF
V gene: TRBV3-1/TRBV3-2; clone size: .; J gene: TRBJ2-3; CDR3 protein: ASSRDGRTSTDTQY
V gene: TRBV7-2; clone size: .; J gene: TRBJ2-3; CDR3 protein: ASSLTAFTDTQY
V gene: TRBV2; clone size: .; J gene: TRBJ1-3; CDR3 protein: ASGQGIGNTIY
V gene: TRBV7-9; clone size: .; J gene: TRBJ1-1; CDR3 protein: ASSPTDVEAF
V gene: TRBV7-9; clone size: .; J gene: TRBJ2-6; CDR3 protein: ASSSGQSSGANVLT
V gene: TRBV9; clone size: once; J gene: TRBJ1-2; CDR3 protein: ASSVAGDKT
V gene: TRBV28; clone size: few; J gene: TRBJ1-5; CDR3 protein: ASSFDRGQYNQPQH
V gene: TRBV6-5; clone size: .; J gene: TRBJ2-7; CDR3 protein: ASRVDLPTYEQY
V gene: TRBV4-1; clone size: .; J gene: TRBJ2-2; CDR3 protein: ASSQPPDRADGTGELF
V gene: TRBV5-5; clone size: .; J gene: TRBJ1-1; CDR3 protein: ASSRDSLSTEAF
V gene: TRBV19; clone size: .; J gene: TRBJ2-7; CDR3 protein: ASSGATYEQY
V gene: TRBV19; clone size: .; J gene: TRBJ2-7; CDR3 protein: ASSMVQRSYEQY
V gene: TRBV11-2; clone size: .; J gene: TRBJ2-1; CDR3 protein: ASSPHNEQF
V gene: TRBV7-9; clone size: .; J gene: TRBJ1-5; CDR3 protein: ASSLDKNQPQH
V gene: TRBV6-5; clone size: .; J gene: TRBJ1-1; CDR3 protein: ASSYTLDTEAF
V gene: TRBV7-3; clone size: few; J gene: TRBJ2-3; CDR3 protein: ASSLQPSTDTQY
V gene: TRBV5-5; clone size: .; J gene: TRBJ2-6; CDR3 protein: ASAGGTGYSGANVLT
V gene: TRBV5-1; clone size: .; J gene: TRBJ1-3; CDR3 protein: ASSLWDTTGNTIY
V gene: TRBV7-2; clone size: .; J gene: TRBJ2-5; CDR3 protein: ASSPSGGAGTQY
V gene: TRBV5-4; clone size: .; J gene: TRBJ2-7; CDR3 protein: ASSLSVGTEI
V gene: TRBV3-1/TRBV3-2; clone size: .; J gene: TRBJ2-2; CDR3 protein: ASTRTVNTGELF
V gene: TRBV2; clone size: .; J gene: TRBJ1-2; CDR3 protein: ASSELGTYGYT
V gene: TRBV11-2; clone size: .; J gene: TRBJ2-1; CDR3 protein: ASSLDLLAHNEQF
V gene: TRBV19; clone size: .; J gene: TRBJ1-2; CDR3 protein: ASRTELNYGYT
V gene: TRBV5-1; clone size: .; J gene: TRBJ2-7; CDR3 protein: ASSPRTGTTYEQY
V gene: TRBV18; clone size: .; J gene: TRBJ2-4; CDR3 protein: ASSLTGPKNIQY
V gene: TRBV21-1; clone size: .; J gene: TRBJ1-5; CDR3 protein: ASSPPRPWWGFNQPQH
V gene: TRBV13; clone size: .; J gene: TRBJ1-2; CDR3 protein: ASSSGQGNYGYT
V gene: TRBV6-5; clone size: .; J gene: TRBJ1-3; CDR3 protein: ASRTFVGNTIY
V gene: TRBV11-2; clone size: .; J gene: TRBJ1-5; CDR3 protein: ASSPTGYSNQPQH
V gene: TRBV30; clone size: .; J gene: TRBJ1-1; CDR3 protein: AWSVTVGRTQNTEAF
V gene: TRBV10-3; clone size: .; J gene: TRBJ2-1; CDR3 protein: AILAGESNEQF
V gene: TRBV18; clone size: .; J gene: TRBJ1-1; CDR3 protein: ASSPHKLPDAEAF
V gene: TRBV14; clone size: .; J gene: TRBJ1-6; CDR3 protein: ASRQGTYNSPLH
V gene: TRBV6-5; clone size: .; J gene: TRBJ1-1; CDR3 protein: ASSSLTRDPEAF
V gene: TRBV7-9; clone size: .; J gene: TRBJ2-3; CDR3 protein: ASSLALGSPLDTQY
V gene: TRBV6-5; clone size: once; J gene: TRBJ2-1; CDR3 protein: ASSYSQWSYNEQF
V gene: TRBV27; clone size: .; J gene: TRBJ2-7; CDR3 protein: ASSDSLSGGAPYEQY
V gene: TRBV18; clone size: .; J gene: TRBJ2-1; CDR3 protein: ASSLGQGANNEQF
V gene: TRBV6-5; clone size: .; J gene: TRBJ1-5; CDR3 protein: ASRTSGAANQPQH
V gene: TRBV4-2; clone size: .; J gene: TRBJ2-3; CDR3 protein: ASSQVGGTSTDTQY
V gene: TRBV7-9; clone size: .; J gene: TRBJ2-1; CDR3 protein: ASSITTGDNEQF
V gene: TRBV9; clone size: .; J gene: TRBJ2-2; CDR3 protein: ASSVYLLAASGTGELF
V gene: TRBV19; clone size: .; J gene: TRBJ2-1; CDR3 protein: ASSTGFVQSGNEQF
V gene: TRBV6-5; clone size: once; J gene: TRBJ2-7; CDR3 protein: ASTKDGDRGYEQY
V gene: TRBV6-2/TRBV6-3; clone size: .; J gene: TRBJ1-1; CDR3 protein: ASSYSLSGDTEAF
V gene: TRBV6-5; clone size: .; J gene: TRBJ2-2; CDR3 protein: ASMIGTETTGELF
V gene: TRBV20-1; clone size: .; J gene: TRBJ1-2; CDR3 protein: SASSQFYGYT
V gene: TRBV7-6; clone size: .; J gene: TRBJ2-5; CDR3 protein: ASSRSGVGEETQY
V gene: TRBV18; clone size: .; J gene: TRBJ2-7; CDR3 protein: ASSPRRATYEQY
V gene: TRBV5-5; clone size: once; J gene: TRBJ2-7; CDR3 protein: ASSPVQLARGRYYEQY
V gene: TRBV6-5; clone size: .; J gene: TRBJ2-7; CDR3 protein: ASSAVSYEQY